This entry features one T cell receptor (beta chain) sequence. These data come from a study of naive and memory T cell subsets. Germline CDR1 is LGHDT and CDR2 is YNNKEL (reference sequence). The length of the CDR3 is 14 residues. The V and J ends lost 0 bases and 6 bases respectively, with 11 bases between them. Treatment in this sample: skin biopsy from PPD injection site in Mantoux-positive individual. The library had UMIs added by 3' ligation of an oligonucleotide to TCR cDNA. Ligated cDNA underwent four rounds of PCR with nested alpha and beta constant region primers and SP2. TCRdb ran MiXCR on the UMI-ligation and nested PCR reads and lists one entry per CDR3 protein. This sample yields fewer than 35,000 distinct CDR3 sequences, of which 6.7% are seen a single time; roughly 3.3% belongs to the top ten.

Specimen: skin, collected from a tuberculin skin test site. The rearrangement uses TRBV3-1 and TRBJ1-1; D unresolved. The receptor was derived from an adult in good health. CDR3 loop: CASSQELGTPEAFF. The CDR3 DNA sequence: TGTGCCAGCAGCCAAGAATTGGGAACTCCTGAAGCTTTCTTT.